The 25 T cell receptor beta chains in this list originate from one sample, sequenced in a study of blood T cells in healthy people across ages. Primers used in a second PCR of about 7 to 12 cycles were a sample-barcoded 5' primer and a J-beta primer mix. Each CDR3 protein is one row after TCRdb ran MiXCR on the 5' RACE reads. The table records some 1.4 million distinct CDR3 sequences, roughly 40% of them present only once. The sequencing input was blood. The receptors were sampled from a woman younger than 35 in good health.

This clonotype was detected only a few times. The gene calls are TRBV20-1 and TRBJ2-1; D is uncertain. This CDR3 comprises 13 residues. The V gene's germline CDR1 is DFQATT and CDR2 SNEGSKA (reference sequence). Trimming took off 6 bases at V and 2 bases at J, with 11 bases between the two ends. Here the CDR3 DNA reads TGCAGTGCAATTCCGCTTACCTACAATGAGCAGTTCTTC. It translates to CSAIPLTYNEQFF.

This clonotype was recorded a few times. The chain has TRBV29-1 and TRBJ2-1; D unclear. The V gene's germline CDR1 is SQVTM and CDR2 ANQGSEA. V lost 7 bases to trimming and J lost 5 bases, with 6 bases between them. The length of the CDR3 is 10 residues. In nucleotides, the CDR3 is TGCAGCGGTAGGAACAATGAGCAGTTCTTC. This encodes CSGRNNEQFF.

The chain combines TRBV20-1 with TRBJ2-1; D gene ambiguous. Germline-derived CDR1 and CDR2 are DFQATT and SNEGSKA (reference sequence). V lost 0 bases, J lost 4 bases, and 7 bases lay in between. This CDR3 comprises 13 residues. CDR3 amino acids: CSARDASYNEQFF. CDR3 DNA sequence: TGCAGTGCTAGAGACGCAAGTTACAATGAGCAGTTCTTC.

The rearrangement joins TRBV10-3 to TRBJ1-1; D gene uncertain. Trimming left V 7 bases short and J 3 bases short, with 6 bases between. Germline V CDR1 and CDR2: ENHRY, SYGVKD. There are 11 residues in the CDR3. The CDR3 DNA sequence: TGTGCCATCACCTCGGACACTGAAGCTTTCTTT. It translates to CAITSDTEAFF.

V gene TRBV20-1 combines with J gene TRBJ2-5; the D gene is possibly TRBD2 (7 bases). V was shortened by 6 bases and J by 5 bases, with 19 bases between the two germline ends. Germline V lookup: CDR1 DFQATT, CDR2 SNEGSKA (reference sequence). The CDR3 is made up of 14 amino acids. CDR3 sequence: CSAHPRGAEETQYF. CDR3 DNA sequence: TGCAGTGCCCATCCCCGGGGGGCGGAGGAGACCCAGTACTTC.

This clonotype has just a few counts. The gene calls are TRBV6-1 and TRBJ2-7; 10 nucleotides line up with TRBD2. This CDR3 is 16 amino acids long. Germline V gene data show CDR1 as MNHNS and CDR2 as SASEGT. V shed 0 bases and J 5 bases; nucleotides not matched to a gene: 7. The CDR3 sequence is CASSEASSGRPDEQYF. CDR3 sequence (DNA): TGTGCCAGCAGTGAAGCGTCTAGCGGGAGACCTGACGAGCAGTACTTC.

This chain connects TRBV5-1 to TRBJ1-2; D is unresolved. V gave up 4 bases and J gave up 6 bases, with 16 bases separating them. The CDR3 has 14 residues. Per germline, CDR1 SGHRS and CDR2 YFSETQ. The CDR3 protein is CASSPVRLGDGYTF. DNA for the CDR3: TGCGCCAGCAGCCCGGTTAGGCTTGGGGATGGCTACACCTTC.

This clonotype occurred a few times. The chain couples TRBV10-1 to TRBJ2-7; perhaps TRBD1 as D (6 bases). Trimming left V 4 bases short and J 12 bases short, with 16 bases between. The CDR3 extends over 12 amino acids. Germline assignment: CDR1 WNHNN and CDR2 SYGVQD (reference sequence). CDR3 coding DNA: TGCGCCAGCAGTGGAGCCCCAGGGGTTAGGTACTTC. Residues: CASSGAPGVRYF.

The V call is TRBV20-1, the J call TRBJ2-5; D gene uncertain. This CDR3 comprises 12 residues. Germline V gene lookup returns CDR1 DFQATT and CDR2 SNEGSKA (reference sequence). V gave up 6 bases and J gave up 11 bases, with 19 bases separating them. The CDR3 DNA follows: TGCAGTGCCCCAACTACGTCCGATGAGCAGTACTTC. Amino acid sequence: CSAPTTSDEQYF.

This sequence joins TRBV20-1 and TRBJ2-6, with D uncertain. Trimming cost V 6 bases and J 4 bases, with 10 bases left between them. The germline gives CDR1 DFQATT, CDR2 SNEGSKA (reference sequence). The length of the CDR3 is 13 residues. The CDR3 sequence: CSASHAGANVLTF. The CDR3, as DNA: TGCAGTGCGAGCCATGCGGGGGCCAACGTCCTGACTTTC.

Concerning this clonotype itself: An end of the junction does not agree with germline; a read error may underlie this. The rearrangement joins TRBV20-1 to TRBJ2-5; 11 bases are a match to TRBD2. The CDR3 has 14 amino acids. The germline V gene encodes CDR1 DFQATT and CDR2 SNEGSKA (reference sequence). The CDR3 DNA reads TGCAGTGCCAGAGGGACTAGCGGCATAGAGACCCAGTACTTC. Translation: CSARGTSGIETQYF.

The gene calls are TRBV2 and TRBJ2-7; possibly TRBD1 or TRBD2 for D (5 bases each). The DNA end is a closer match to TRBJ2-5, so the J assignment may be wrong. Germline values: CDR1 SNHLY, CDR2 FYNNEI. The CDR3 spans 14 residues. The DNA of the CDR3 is TGTGCCAGCCAGACCGGGACGCTGGGAGAGACCCAGTACTTC. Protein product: CASQTGTLGETQYF.

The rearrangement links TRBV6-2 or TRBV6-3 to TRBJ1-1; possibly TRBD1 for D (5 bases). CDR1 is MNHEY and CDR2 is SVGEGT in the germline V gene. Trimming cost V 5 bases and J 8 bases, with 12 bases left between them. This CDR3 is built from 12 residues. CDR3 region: CASSPEWGEAFF. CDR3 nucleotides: TGTGCCAGCAGTCCGGAGTGGGGGGAAGCTTTCTTT.

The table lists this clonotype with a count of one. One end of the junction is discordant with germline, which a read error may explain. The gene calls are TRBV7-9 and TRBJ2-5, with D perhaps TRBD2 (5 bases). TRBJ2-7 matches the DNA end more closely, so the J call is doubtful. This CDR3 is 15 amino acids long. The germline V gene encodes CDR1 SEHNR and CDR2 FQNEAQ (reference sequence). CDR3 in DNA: TGTGACAGCAGCCAACTCGGGCTAGCAGAGTGCGAGCAGTACTTC. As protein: CDSSQLGLAECEQYF.

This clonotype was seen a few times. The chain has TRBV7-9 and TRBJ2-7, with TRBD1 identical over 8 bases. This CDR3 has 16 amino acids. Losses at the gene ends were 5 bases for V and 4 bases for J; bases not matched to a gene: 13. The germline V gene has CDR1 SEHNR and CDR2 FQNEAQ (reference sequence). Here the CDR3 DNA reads TGTGCCAGCAGCACCTACCTCGCGCAGGGGGCTTACGAGCAGTACTTC. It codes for CASSTYLAQGAYEQYF.

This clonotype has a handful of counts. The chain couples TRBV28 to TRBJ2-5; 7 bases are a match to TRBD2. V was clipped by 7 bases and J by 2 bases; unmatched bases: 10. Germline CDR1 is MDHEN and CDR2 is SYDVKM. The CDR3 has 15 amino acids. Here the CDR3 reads CASNSGMGGQETQYF. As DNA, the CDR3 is TGTGCCAGCAACTCTGGGATGGGAGGGCAAGAGACCCAGTACTTC.

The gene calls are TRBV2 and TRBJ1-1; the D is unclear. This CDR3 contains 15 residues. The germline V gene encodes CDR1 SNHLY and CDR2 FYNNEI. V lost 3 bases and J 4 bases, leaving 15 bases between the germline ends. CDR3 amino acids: CASSDKGARTTEAFF. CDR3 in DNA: TGTGCCAGCAGTGACAAGGGAGCAAGGACCACTGAAGCTTTCTTT.

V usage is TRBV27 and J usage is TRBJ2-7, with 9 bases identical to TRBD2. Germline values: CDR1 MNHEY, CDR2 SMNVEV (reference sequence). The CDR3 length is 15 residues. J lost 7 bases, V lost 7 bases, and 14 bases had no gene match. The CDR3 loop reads CASNPTSGLYNEQYF. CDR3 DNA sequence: TGTGCCAGCAACCCGACTAGCGGTCTGTACAATGAGCAGTACTTC.

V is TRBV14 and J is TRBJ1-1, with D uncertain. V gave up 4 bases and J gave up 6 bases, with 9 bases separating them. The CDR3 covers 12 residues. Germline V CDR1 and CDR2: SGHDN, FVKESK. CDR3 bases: TGTGCCAGCAGCCCCCTCCTCGCTGAAGCTTTCTTT. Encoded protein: CASSPLLAEAFF. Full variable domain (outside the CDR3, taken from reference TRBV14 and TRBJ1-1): EAGVTQFPSHSVIEKGQTVTLRCDPISGHDNLYWYRRVMGKEIKFLLHFVKESKQDESGMPNNRFLAERTGGTYSTLKVQPAELEDSGVYFCASSPLLAEAFFGQGTRLTVV.

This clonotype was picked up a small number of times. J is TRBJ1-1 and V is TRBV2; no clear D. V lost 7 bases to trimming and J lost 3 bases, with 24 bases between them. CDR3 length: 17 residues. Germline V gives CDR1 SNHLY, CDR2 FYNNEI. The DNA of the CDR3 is TGTGCCAGCAAACCGACACAAGGTCAGAAGGCGGACACTGAAGCTTTCTTT. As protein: CASKPTQGQKADTEAFF.

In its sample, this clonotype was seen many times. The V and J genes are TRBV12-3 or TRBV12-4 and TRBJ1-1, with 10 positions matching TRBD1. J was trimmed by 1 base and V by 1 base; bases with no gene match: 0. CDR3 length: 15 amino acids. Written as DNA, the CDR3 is TGTGCCAGCAGTTTAGGGGACAGGGGGAACACTGAAGCTTTCTTT. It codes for CASSLGDRGNTEAFF.

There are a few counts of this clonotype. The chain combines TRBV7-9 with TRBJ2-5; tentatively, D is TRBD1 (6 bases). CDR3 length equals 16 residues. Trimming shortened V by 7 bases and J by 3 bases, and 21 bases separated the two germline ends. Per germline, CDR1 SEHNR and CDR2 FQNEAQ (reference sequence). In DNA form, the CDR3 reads TGTGCCAGCAAGGGTTCAGGCACAGGGCTAAAAGAGACCCAGTACTTC. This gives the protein CASKGSGTGLKETQYF.

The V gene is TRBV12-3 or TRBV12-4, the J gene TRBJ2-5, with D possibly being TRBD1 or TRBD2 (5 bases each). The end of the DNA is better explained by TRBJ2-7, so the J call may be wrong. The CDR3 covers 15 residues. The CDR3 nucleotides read TGTGCCAGCAGTTTCGGGGCGGCGGGTTCCTACGAGCAGTACTTC. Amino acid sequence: CASSFGAAGSYEQYF.

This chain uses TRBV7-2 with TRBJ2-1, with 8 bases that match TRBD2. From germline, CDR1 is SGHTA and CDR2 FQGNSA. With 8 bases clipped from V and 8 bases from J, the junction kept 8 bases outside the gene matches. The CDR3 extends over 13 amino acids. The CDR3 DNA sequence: TGTGCCAGCGGCCGGGGGGGCAAGGATGAGCAGTTCTTC. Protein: CASGRGGKDEQFF.

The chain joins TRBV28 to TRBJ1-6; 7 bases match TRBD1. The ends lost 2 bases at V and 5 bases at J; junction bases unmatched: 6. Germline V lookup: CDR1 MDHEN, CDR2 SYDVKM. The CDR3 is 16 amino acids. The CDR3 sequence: CASSLRFTGDNSPLHF. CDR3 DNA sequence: TGTGCCAGCAGTTTAAGGTTTACAGGGGATAATTCACCCCTCCACTTT.